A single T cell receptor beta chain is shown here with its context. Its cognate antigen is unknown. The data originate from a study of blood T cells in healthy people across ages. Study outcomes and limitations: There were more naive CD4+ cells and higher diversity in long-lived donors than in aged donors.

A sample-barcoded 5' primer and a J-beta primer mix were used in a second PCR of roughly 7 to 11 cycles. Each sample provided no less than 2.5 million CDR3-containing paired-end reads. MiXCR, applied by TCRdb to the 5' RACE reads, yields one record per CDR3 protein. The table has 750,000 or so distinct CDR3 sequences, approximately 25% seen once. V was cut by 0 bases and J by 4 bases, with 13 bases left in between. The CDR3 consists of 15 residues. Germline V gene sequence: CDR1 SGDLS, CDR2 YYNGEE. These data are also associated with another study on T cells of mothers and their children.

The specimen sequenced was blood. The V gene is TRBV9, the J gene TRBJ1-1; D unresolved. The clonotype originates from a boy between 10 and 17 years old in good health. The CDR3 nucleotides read TGTGCCAGCAGCGTAGATCTAAGGGCACCCACTGAAGCTTTCTTT. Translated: CASSVDLRAPTEAFF.